Listed below are T cell receptor beta chains from one sample, sequenced in a study of a mutant IDH1 vaccine in newly diagnosed glioma. Their cognate antigens are unknown. The method was immunoSEQ multiplex PCR; TCRdb's version includes in-frame clones alone and lacks a portion of them. In the table there are approximately 61,000 clones, 80% of which are singletons. This specimen was PBMCs, taken from a glioma patient whose treatment included an IDH1 peptide vaccine. The receptors come from a man aged 50 or older with glioma. Both conserved end residues are part of each CDR3. The D gene is left open where the match is weak. Clone size is given for some rows only: seen once, a few or many times, or a class if the clone is expanded.

j_call: TRBJ2-1
d_call: .
clone_size: .
v_call: TRBV27
cdr3_nt: TGTGCCAGCAGTTTATCCCGTTACAATGAGCAGTTCTTC
cdr3_aa: CASSLSRYNEQFF

j_call: TRBJ1-4
d_call: .
clone_size: .
v_call: TRBV2
cdr3_nt: TGTGCCAGAGGGAGAGATAATGAAAAACTGTTTTTT
cdr3_aa: CARGRDNEKLFF

j_call: TRBJ2-7
d_call: .
clone_size: .
v_call: TRBV6-5
cdr3_nt: TGTGCCAGCAGGGGGCCGGGCGACGAGCAGTACTTC
cdr3_aa: CASRGPGDEQYF

j_call: TRBJ2-1
d_call: TRBD1
clone_size: .
v_call: TRBV14
cdr3_nt: TGTGCCAGCAGCCACCTACAGGGGTGGAATGAGCAGTTCTTC
cdr3_aa: CASSHLQGWNEQFF

j_call: TRBJ2-5
d_call: TRBD2
clone_size: .
v_call: TRBV27
cdr3_nt: TGTGCCAGCAGTTTAAGGGCTAGCGGGAGGTATATAGAGACCCAGTACTTC
cdr3_aa: CASSLRASGRYIETQYF

j_call: TRBJ1-2
d_call: .
clone_size: .
v_call: TRBV15
cdr3_nt: TGTGCCACCAGCGAGGGCAGGGCCCCTGGCTACACCTTC
cdr3_aa: CATSEGRAPGYTF

j_call: TRBJ1-5
d_call: TRBD1
clone_size: .
v_call: TRBV19
cdr3_nt: TGTGCCAGTAGTCTGGACAGGGGTGGGAATCAGCCCCAGCATTTT
cdr3_aa: CASSLDRGGNQPQHF

j_call: TRBJ2-1
d_call: TRBD1
clone_size: .
v_call: TRBV2
cdr3_nt: TGTGCCAGCAACCAACAGGGGGCCCGTCGATTAGGGCAGTTCTTC
cdr3_aa: CASNQQGARRLGQFF

j_call: TRBJ2-1
d_call: TRBD1
clone_size: .
v_call: TRBV27
cdr3_nt: TGTGCCAGCAGGCTGGTCTCAGGGGGCGCCAGGAATGAGCAGTTCTTC
cdr3_aa: CASRLVSGGARNEQFF

j_call: TRBJ1-1
d_call: .
clone_size: once
v_call: TRBV29-1
cdr3_nt: TGCAGCGCTTCCGGAGGGGGGAACACTGAAGCTTTCTTT
cdr3_aa: CSASGGGNTEAFF

j_call: TRBJ2-6
d_call: TRBD1
clone_size: .
v_call: TRBV27
cdr3_nt: TGTGCCAGCAGTTTCCTTTGGACAGGGGGCTCTGGGGCCAACGTCCTGACTTTC
cdr3_aa: CASSFLWTGGSGANVLTF